Following are 23 T cell receptor beta chains from one sample sequenced in a study of T cell clones after liver transplantation. Profiled with immunoSEQ multiplex PCR; TCRdb holds only in-frame clones, not every one. The sample holds 40,000 to 55,000 clones, more than 65% seen once. Sequenced here: CD4+ T cells from blood, sampled approximately 52 months after liver transplant. The receptors were sampled from a human patient who received a liver transplant. Some T cells may have originated in the graft donor.

V usage is TRBV30 and J usage is TRBJ2-1; 8 nucleotides match TRBD2. CDR1 is GTSNPN and CDR2 is SVGIG in the germline V gene (reference sequence). V was clipped by 5 bases and J by 4 bases; unmatched bases: 10. This CDR3 spans 15 amino acids. DNA of the CDR3: TGTGCCTGGGGCCGCGGGGGCGGGGGGTACAATGAGCAGTTCTTC. The encoded protein is CAWGRGGGGYNEQFF.

The chain links TRBV28 to TRBJ1-2; D might be TRBD1 (5 bases). Per germline, CDR1 MDHEN and CDR2 SYDVKM. This CDR3 contains 13 residues. With 3 bases removed from V and 9 bases from J, the gap between germline ends came to 14 bases. The CDR3: CASSLRTGVSYTF. The CDR3 DNA is TGTGCCAGCAGTTTGCGTACAGGTGTGAGCTACACCTTC.

The chain combines TRBV30 with TRBJ2-1; 8 bases match TRBD1. From germline, CDR1 is GTSNPN and CDR2 SVGIG (reference sequence). This CDR3 is 14 amino acids long. The junction had 4 bases not matched to a gene; V was cut back by 1 base and J by 5 bases. For the CDR3, the DNA is TGTGCCTGGAGTGGGGACAGGAGGAACAATGAGCAGTTCTTC. Translation: CAWSGDRRNNEQFF.

This clone was found a few times. The chain recombines TRBV7-3 with TRBJ1-1, with D possibly TRBD1 on 5 matching bases. CDR1 and CDR2 (germline): SGHTA, FQGTGA. V lost 3 bases and J 0 bases, leaving 11 bases between the germline ends. This CDR3 spans 15 amino acids. The CDR3 region is CASSFSGAVNTEAFF. The CDR3 bases are TGTGCCAGCAGCTTCTCCGGGGCAGTGAACACTGAAGCTTTCTTT.

The chain carries TRBV5-5 and TRBJ2-7, with 8 bases fitting TRBD2. There are 13 residues in the CDR3. The V segment lost 9 bases and the J segment 5 bases; nucleotides outside the gene matches: 10. CDR1 and CDR2 from the germline V gene are SGHKS and YYEKEE (reference sequence). The CDR3 sequence is CATRIGGADEQYF. The DNA for the CDR3 is TGTGCCACCCGAATCGGGGGGGCGGACGAGCAGTACTTC.

J is TRBJ2-4 and V is TRBV30, with 7 bases aligning to TRBD2. This CDR3 is 17 amino acids long. V trimming: 2 bases; J trimming: 0 bases; junction bases outside the gene matches: 10. CDR1 and CDR2 (germline): GTSNPN, SVGIG (reference sequence). This CDR3 is CAWSYVRGVVAKNIQYF. In DNA, the CDR3 is TGTGCCTGGAGTTACGTACGGGGGGTGGTAGCCAAAAACATTCAGTACTTC.

V gene TRBV11-2 combines with J gene TRBJ2-1; D is ambiguous. Germline V gene data show CDR1 as SGHAT and CDR2 as FQNNGV. The CDR3 is 13 amino acids. Deletions cut 0 bases from V and 10 bases from J, with 10 bases between. The CDR3 region is CASSLERYSEQFF. In DNA form, the CDR3 reads TGTGCCAGCAGCTTAGAACGCTACAGCGAGCAGTTCTTC.

This clone was seen only a few times. The chain is built from TRBV2 and TRBJ2-5; possibly TRBD1 for D (5 bases). Trimming cost V 3 bases and J 3 bases, with 8 bases left between them. There are 13 residues in the CDR3. CDR1 and CDR2 (germline): SNHLY, FYNNEI. The CDR3 here is CASSESREETQYF. CDR3 nucleotide sequence: TGTGCCAGCAGTGAGAGCAGGGAAGAGACCCAGTACTTC.

The table lists this clone with a count of one. V is TRBV5-8 and J is TRBJ1-5; tentatively, D is TRBD1 (5 bases). V lost 2 bases and J lost 7, with 7 bases in between. This CDR3 has 12 residues. The germline V gene has CDR1 SGHTS and CDR2 YDEGEE. The CDR3 nucleotides read TGTGCCAGCAGCTTCAGGGAACAGCCCCAGCATTTT. This codes for CASSFREQPQHF.

This chain uses TRBV4-2 with TRBJ2-1; D might be TRBD1 or TRBD2, each matching 5 bases. The CDR3 covers 17 residues. Per the germline V gene, CDR1 is LGHNA and CDR2 is YNFKEQ. V was shortened by 1 base and J by 4 bases, with 17 bases between the two germline ends. This chain's CDR3 is CASSQVRDLSGYNEQFF. CDR3 DNA: TGTGCCAGCAGCCAAGTTAGGGACCTCTCGGGATACAATGAGCAGTTCTTC.

The V call is TRBV6-4, the J call TRBJ2-3; tentatively, D is TRBD1 (7 bases). Germline assignment: CDR1 MRHNA and CDR2 SNTAGT. V was pared by 2 bases and J by 5 bases, with 14 bases between. The CDR3 contains 15 residues. The CDR3 region is CASSDPSQGGDTQYF. CDR3 sequence (DNA): TGTGCCAGCAGTGACCCAAGTCAGGGGGGAGATACGCAGTATTTT.

This clone was seen more than once but under ten times. The V call is TRBV6-1, the J call TRBJ1-5; the match to TRBD1 covers 9 bases. After removal of 7 bases from V and 3 bases from J, the junction contained 7 bases not matched to a gene. This CDR3 contains 15 residues. Germline-derived CDR1 and CDR2 are MNHNS and SASEGT. The CDR3 loop is CASTPGTGYNQPQHF. For the CDR3, the DNA is TGTGCCAGCACTCCCGGGACAGGGTACAATCAGCCCCAGCATTTT.

The chain has TRBV30 and TRBJ2-7; TRBD1 matches 8 bases. The CDR3 totals 15 residues. The V segment lost 0 bases and the J segment 5 bases; nucleotides outside the gene matches: 9. From germline, CDR1 is GTSNPN and CDR2 SVGIG (reference sequence). The CDR3 region has the DNA TGTGCCTGGAGTGTACGGACAGGGTACCGTAACGAGCAGTACTTC. Translating gives CAWSVRTGYRNEQYF.

The chain couples TRBV4-1 to TRBJ2-2; D might be TRBD1 or TRBD2, each matching 5 bases. This CDR3 contains 13 residues. Germline V gene lookup returns CDR1 MGHRA and CDR2 YSYEKL. Trimming left V 10 bases short and J 1 base short, with 10 bases between. CDR3 amino acids: CATRDGNTGELFF. The CDR3 nucleotides are TGCGCCACCAGGGACGGGAACACCGGGGAGCTGTTTTTT.

The chain has TRBV28 and TRBJ1-4, with a weak D call TRBD1 (5 bases). The V end was cut by 5 bases, the J end by 2 bases, with 9 bases between. Germline V gene lookup returns CDR1 MDHEN and CDR2 SYDVKM. The CDR3 extends over 14 amino acids. The CDR3 region is CASSQGNTNEKLFF. CDR3 sequence (DNA): TGTGCCAGCAGTCAGGGTAACACTAATGAAAAACTGTTTTTT.

The chain recombines TRBV11-2 with TRBJ1-4; TRBD1 aligns across 10 bases. The CDR3 has 18 amino acids. The V and J ends lost 5 bases and 0 bases, in that order; junction bases with no gene match: 9. Germline assignment: CDR1 SGHAT and CDR2 FQNNGV. CDR3 in amino acids: CASSPSWGQGTTNEKLFF. In DNA form, the CDR3 reads TGTGCCAGCAGCCCAAGTTGGGGACAGGGGACAACTAATGAAAAACTGTTTTTT.

This sequence joins TRBV2 and TRBJ2-5; either TRBD1 or TRBD2 may fit D (5 bases each). Germline CDR1 and CDR2: SNHLY and FYNNEI. Trimming pared 3 bases from V and 2 bases from J, leaving 22 bases between. This CDR3 spans 18 amino acids. CDR3 DNA: TGTGCCAGCAGTGATATCAGTTGGAGCCGGGGCCGACAAGAGACCCAGTACTTC. Protein: CASSDISWSRGRQETQYF.

The chain has TRBV6-5 and TRBJ2-2, with a possible D match to TRBD1 (6 bases). V lost 2 bases and J 5 bases, leaving 9 bases between the germline ends. Germline CDR1 MNHEY, CDR2 SVGAGI. This CDR3 contains 14 residues. The chain's CDR3 is CASSYDRLTGELFF. For the CDR3, the DNA is TGTGCCAGCAGTTACGACAGGTTAACCGGGGAGCTGTTTTTT.

The CDR3 sequence is CASSQGQGPDSPLHF. The CDR3 DNA is TGTGCCAGCAGCCAAGGACAGGGTCCCGATTCACCCCTCCACTTT. This rearrangement joins TRBV14 to TRBJ1-6; 7 nucleotides match TRBD1. With V trimmed by 1 base and J by 8 bases, 5 bases remained unmatched. The CDR3 runs to 15 residues. Germline CDR1 reads SGHDN; CDR2 reads FVKESK.

The gene calls are TRBV19 and TRBJ2-5, with D perhaps matching TRBD2 (5 bases). Germline V gene sequence: CDR1 LNHDA, CDR2 SQIVND (reference sequence). The V and J ends lost 7 bases and 2 bases respectively, with 11 bases between them. The CDR3 is 13 residues long. In DNA form, the CDR3 reads TGTGCCAGTAATATGGGGAGACAAGAGACCCAGTACTTC. This encodes CASNMGRQETQYF.

The chain is built from TRBV5-1 and TRBJ2-3; D possibly matches TRBD1 or TRBD2 (5 bases each). V was trimmed by 0 bases and J by 2 bases, leaving 13 bases between them. The germline gives CDR1 SGHRS, CDR2 YFSETQ. The CDR3 covers 16 residues. CDR3 sequence reads: CASSLASRGLTDTQYF. CDR3 nucleotide sequence: TGCGCCAGCAGCTTGGCCTCCCGGGGCCTCACAGATACGCAGTATTTT.

The V call is TRBV4-1, the J call TRBJ2-3; 8 bases map to TRBD1. This CDR3 has 18 amino acids. Germline V gene sequence: CDR1 MGHRA, CDR2 YSYEKL. Trimming at V came to 6 bases and at J to 2 bases, leaving 16 bases not matched to a gene. This chain's CDR3 is CASSDDKWDRRFTDTQYF. The CDR3, as DNA: TGCGCCAGCAGTGATGATAAGTGGGACAGGCGGTTCACAGATACGCAGTATTTT.

V usage is TRBV19 and J usage is TRBJ1-1; D gene unclear. The CDR3 spans 13 residues. CDR1 and CDR2 (germline): LNHDA, SQIVND (reference sequence). Trimming shortened V by 7 bases and J by 4 bases, and 13 bases separated the two germline ends. The CDR3 sequence: CASTSTAATEAFF. For the CDR3, the DNA is TGTGCCAGTACCTCAACAGCGGCCACTGAAGCTTTCTTT.